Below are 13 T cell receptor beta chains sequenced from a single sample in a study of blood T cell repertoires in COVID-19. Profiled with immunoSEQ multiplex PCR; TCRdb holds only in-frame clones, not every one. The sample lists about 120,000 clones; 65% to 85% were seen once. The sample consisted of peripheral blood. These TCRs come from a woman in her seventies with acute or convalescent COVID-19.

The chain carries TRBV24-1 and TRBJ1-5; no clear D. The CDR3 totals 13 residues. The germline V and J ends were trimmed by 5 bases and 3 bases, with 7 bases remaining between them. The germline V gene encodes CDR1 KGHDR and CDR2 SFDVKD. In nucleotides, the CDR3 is TGTGCCACCAGTGGAGGGAACAATCAGCCCCAGCATTTT. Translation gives CATSGGNNQPQHF.

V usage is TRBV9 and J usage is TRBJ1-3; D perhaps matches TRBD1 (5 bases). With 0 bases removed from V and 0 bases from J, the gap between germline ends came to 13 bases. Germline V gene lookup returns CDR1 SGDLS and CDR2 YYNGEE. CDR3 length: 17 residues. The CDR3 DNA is TGTGCCAGCAGCGTAGGAATCACGGGGGTCTCTGGAAACACCATATATTTT. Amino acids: CASSVGITGVSGNTIYF.

CDR3 amino acids: CASSLGTGQGGSPLHF. Here the CDR3 DNA reads TGTGCCAGCAGCTTGGGAACGGGACAGGGGGGTTCACCCCTCCACTTT. The J gene is TRBJ1-6, the V gene TRBV5-4, with 11 bases fitting TRBD1. Germline CDR1 and CDR2: SGHNT and YYREEE (reference sequence). The CDR3 is 16 residues long. J gave up 9 bases and V 0 bases, and 5 bases lay outside the gene matches.

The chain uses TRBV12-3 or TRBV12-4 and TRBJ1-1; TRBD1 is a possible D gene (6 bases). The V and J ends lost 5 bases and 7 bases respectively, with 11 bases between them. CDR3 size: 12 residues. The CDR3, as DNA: TGTGCCAGCAGTGCAAGGACAGATGAAGCTTTCTTT. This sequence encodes CASSARTDEAFF.

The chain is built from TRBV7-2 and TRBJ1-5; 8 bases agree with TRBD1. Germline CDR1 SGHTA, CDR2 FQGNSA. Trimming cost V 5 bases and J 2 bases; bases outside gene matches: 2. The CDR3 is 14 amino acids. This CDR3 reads CASSLGQGNQPQHF. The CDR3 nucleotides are TGTGCCAGCAGCCTGGGACAGGGCAATCAGCCCCAGCATTTT.

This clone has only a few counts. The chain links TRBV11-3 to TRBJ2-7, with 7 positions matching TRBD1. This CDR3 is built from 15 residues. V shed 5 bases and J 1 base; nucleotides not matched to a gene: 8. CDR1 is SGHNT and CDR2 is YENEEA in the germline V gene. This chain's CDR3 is CASSVSTDRSYEQYF. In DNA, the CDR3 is TGTGCCAGCAGCGTAAGTACGGACAGGTCCTACGAGCAGTACTTC.

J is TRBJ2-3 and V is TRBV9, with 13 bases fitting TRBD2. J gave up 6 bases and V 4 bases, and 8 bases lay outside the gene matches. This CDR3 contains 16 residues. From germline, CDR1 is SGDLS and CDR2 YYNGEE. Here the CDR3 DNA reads TGTGCCAGCAGCTATACTAGCGGGGGGGCAGTTGATACGCAGTATTTT. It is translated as CASSYTSGGAVDTQYF.

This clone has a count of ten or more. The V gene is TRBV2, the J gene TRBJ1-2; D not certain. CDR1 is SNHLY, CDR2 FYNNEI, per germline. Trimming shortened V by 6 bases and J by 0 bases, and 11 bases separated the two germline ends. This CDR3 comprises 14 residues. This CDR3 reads CASRPIGTNYGYTF. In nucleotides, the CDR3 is TGTGCCAGCAGACCTATCGGGACTAACTATGGCTACACCTTC.

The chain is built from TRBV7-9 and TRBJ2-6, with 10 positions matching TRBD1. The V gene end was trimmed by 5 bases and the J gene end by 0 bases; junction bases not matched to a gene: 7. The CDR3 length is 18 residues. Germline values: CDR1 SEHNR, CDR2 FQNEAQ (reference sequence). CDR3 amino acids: CASSDRQGAVSGANVLTF. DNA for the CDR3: TGTGCCAGCAGCGACCGACAGGGGGCGGTCTCTGGGGCCAACGTCCTGACTTTC.

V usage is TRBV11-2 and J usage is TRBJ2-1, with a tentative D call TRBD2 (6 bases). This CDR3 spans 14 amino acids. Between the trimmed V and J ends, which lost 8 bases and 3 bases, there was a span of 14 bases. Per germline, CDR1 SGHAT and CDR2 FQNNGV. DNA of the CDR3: TGTGCCAGCCGTCGACTAGGGTTCTACAATGAGCAGTTCTTC. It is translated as CASRRLGFYNEQFF.

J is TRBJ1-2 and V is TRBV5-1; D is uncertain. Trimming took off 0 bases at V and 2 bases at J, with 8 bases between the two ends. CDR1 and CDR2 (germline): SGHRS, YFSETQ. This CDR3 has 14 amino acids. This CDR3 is CASSLAGGNYGYTF. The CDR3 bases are TGCGCCAGCAGCTTGGCAGGAGGGAACTATGGCTACACCTTC.

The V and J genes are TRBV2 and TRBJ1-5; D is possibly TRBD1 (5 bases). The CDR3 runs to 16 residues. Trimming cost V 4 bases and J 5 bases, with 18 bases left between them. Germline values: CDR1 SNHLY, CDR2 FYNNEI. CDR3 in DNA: TGTGCCAGCAGTGGGAAGGGACTTATTGGGGATCAGCCCCAGCATTTT. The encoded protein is CASSGKGLIGDQPQHF. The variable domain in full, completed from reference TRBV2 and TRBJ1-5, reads EPEVTQTPSHQVTQMGQEVILRCVPISNHLYFYWYRQILGQKVEFLVSFYNNEISEKSEIFDDQFSVERPDGSNFTLKIRSTKLEDSAMYFCASSGKGLIGDQPQHFGDGTRLSIL.

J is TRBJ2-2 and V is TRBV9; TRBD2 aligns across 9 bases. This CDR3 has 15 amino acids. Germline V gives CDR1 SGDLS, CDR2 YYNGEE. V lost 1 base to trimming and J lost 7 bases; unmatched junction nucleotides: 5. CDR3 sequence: CASSVPRGGNGELFF. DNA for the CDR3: TGTGCCAGCAGCGTACCGCGGGGGGGAAACGGGGAGCTGTTTTTT.